A selection of T cell receptor beta chains follows, all from one sample in a study of cytotoxic CD8 clonotypes in ibrutinib-treated CLL. TCRdb's copy holds only in-frame clones and misses some; the assay was immunoSEQ multiplex PCR. Here the sample spans a few hundred thousand clones, around three quarters being singletons. Material: PBMCs, obtained after 24 months of ibrutinib treatment. The receptors were sampled from a human donor with chronic lymphocytic leukemia. Each CDR3 is given with its conserved first and last residue. D genes are given only for firm matches. The size entry is marked missing in some rows and otherwise reads once, few, many or a size class.

>TRBJ2-3|-|TRBD2|TRBV7-6
TGTGCCAGCAGCTTCCTCAGCGGGAGGGCTCTAGATACGCAGTATTTT
CASSFLSGRALDTQYF
>TRBJ2-7|-|TRBD2|TRBV7-2
TGTGCCAGCAGCTTAGCGAATGTGAGGAAGCGGGAGAGGGTTGGCGAGCAGTACTTC
CASSLANVRKRERVGEQYF
>TRBJ2-1|-|TRBD1|TRBV6-5
TGTGCCAGCAGTTACTGGACAGGTAATGAGCAGTTCTTC
CASSYWTGNEQFF
>TRBJ2-1|few|-|TRBV4-3
TGCGCCAGCAGCCAAGATGTCGGCTCCTACAATGAGCAGTTCTTC
CASSQDVGSYNEQFF
>TRBJ2-1|-|-|TRBV20-1
TGCAGTGGCGGGTTCTACAATGAGCAGTTCTTC
CSGGFYNEQFF
>TRBJ2-7|-|TRBD1|TRBV7-2
TGTGCCAGCAGCCCGACGACAGGGGTCGAGCAGTACTTC
CASSPTTGVEQYF
>TRBJ2-7|-|TRBD2|TRBV29-1
TGCAGCGTCCCACTAGCGGGAGGGGTAGGTACCTACGAGCAGTACTTC
CSVPLAGGVGTYEQYF
>TRBJ2-1|-|TRBD2|TRBV19
TGTGCCAGTAGTATAGATCCGGCTAGCGGGAGCTCCTACAATGAGCAGTTCTTC
CASSIDPASGSSYNEQFF
>TRBJ2-2|once|-|TRBV7-8
TGTGCCAGCAGCCGTATTTCCTCCGGGGAGCTGTTTTTT
CASSRISSGELFF
>TRBJ2-7|-|TRBD2|TRBV6-5
TGTGCCAGCAGTTACTCGGGACTAACATTCTCCTACGAGCAGTACTTC
CASSYSGLTFSYEQYF
>TRBJ1-2|-|-|TRBV4-3
TGCGCCAGCAGCCAAGAGGTAGGAGACTATGGCTACACCTTC
CASSQEVGDYGYTF
>TRBJ2-3|-|TRBD2|TRBV4-2
TGTGCCAGCAGCCCGTCGGAGCGGGAGATATCGACAGATACGCAGTATTTT
CASSPSEREISTDTQYF
>TRBJ2-7|-|-|TRBV7-8
TGTGCCAGCAGCTTACCCGGACAGTACGAGCAGTACTTC
CASSLPGQYEQYF
>TRBJ1-4|-|TRBD1|TRBV6-5
TGTGCCAGCAGCCAGACAGGGGCTAATGAAAAACTGTTTTTT
CASSQTGANEKLFF
>TRBJ1-4|-|-|TRBV27
TGTGCCAGCAGTTTATGGGCGGGAGGTGAAAAACTGTTTTTT
CASSLWAGGEKLFF
>TRBJ2-2|-|-|TRBV6-5
TGTGCCAGCAGTTACTCGAAAGGAGGGGAGCTGTTTTTT
CASSYSKGGELFF
>TRBJ2-2|-|TRBD1|TRBV7-8
TGTGCCAGCAGCCCAGGGGGTCAACTGGAGCTGTTTTTT
CASSPGGQLELFF
>TRBJ2-5|few|-|TRBV4-2
TGTGCCAGCAGCCAAGATGAAGGGCCTGGCGGAGAGACCCAGTACTTC
CASSQDEGPGGETQYF
>TRBJ2-2|-|-|TRBV11-3
TGTGCCAGCAGCTTAGCCAGCAGGGGAGTCGGGGAGCTGTTTTTT
CASSLASRGVGELFF
>TRBJ2-7|-|-|TRBV6-5
TGTGCCAGCAGTCCCGGGACCCCCTCCTACGAGCAGTACTTC
CASSPGTPSYEQYF
>TRBJ2-3|-|-|TRBV7-2
TGTGCCAGCAGCCCTGGCACTAGGGCTAACACAGATACGCAGTATTTT
CASSPGTRANTDTQYF
>TRBJ2-3|-|TRBD1|TRBV5-4
TGTGCCAGCAGCTTGGAACAGGGGACCTGGGGCACAGATACGCAGTATTTT
CASSLEQGTWGTDTQYF
>TRBJ2-1|-|TRBD2|TRBV5-4
TGTGCCAGCAGCTTGTCGGTAGCGGGAGGCATGGGCAATGAGCAGTTCTTC
CASSLSVAGGMGNEQFF
>TRBJ1-1|few|TRBD1|TRBV28
TGTGCCAGCAGTTTCAGGGGGTATCACACTGAAGCTTTCTTT
CASSFRGYHTEAFF
>TRBJ1-1|-|TRBD1|TRBV4-2
TGTGCCAGCAGCCAAGAAGGGGGCGCAGGACGGACTGAAGCTTTCTTT
CASSQEGGAGRTEAFF
>TRBJ1-5|-|-|TRBV18
TGTGCCAGCTCCCCGGGGTCAGGGCAGCCCCAGCATTTT
CASSPGSGQPQHF
>TRBJ1-2|-|TRBD1|TRBV6-5
TGTGCCAGCAGTTACCGGGACAGCCTTGGGGGCTACACCTTC
CASSYRDSLGGYTF
>TRBJ1-1|-|-|TRBV10-3
TGTGCCATCAGTCTCAGTGTGAACACTGAAGCTTTCTTT
CAISLSVNTEAFF
>TRBJ2-1|once|-|TRBV5-1
TGCGCCAGCAGCCGGGACCCTGAAAGCTCCTACAATGAGCAGTTCTTC
CASSRDPESSYNEQFF
>TRBJ1-5|-|-|TRBV25-1
TGTGCCAGCAGTGAATTGAAGGGAATCAATCAGCCCCAGCATTTT
CASSELKGINQPQHF
>TRBJ2-5|-|-|TRBV27
TGTGCCAGCAGTTTCAGCCGGGCCCAAGAGACCCAGTACTTC
CASSFSRAQETQYF
>TRBJ2-7|-|TRBD1|TRBV28
TGTGCCAGCAGCCCAATAGGGACAGTTTACGAGCAGTACTTC
CASSPIGTVYEQYF
>TRBJ1-1|few|-|TRBV29-1
TGCAGCGTTGAAGGGAACACTGAAGCTTTCTTT
CSVEGNTEAFF
>TRBJ2-1|once|-|TRBV23-1
TGCGCCAGCAGTCAATTGGCGCGGAAGGATGAGCAGTTCTTC
CASSQLARKDEQFF
>TRBJ2-5|-|-|TRBV9
TGTGCCAGCAGCGTAGACGGAGGGGGGGAGACCCAGTACTTC
CASSVDGGGETQYF
>TRBJ2-7|-|-|TRBV9
TGTGCCAGCAGCGTAGCTCGGGATCCCGGCTCCTACGAGCAGTACTTC
CASSVARDPGSYEQYF
>TRBJ2-7|-|-|TRBV25-1
TGTGCCAGCAGTGGGCTGTACGAGCAGTACTTC
CASSGLYEQYF
>TRBJ2-7|-|-|TRBV7-2
TGTGCCAGCAGCTCCATAAGTTACGAGCAGTACTTC
CASSSISYEQYF
>TRBJ1-5|-|TRBD1|TRBV2
TGTGCCAGCAGTCTTCAGGGGGGAAGCAATCAGCCCCAGCATTTT
CASSLQGGSNQPQHF
>TRBJ1-2|few|-|TRBV27
TGTGCCAGCAGTTTATACCCTCCTAACTATGGCTACACCTTC
CASSLYPPNYGYTF
>TRBJ2-1|-|-|TRBV7-2
TGTGCCAGCAGCTTAGAGGGGAACGATCCGGGAGCTCGGAATGAGCAGTTCTTC
CASSLEGNDPGARNEQFF
>TRBJ2-7|few|TRBD2|TRBV9
TGTGCCAGCAGCGTAGTAGCGGGGATGGGGGAGCAGTACTTC
CASSVVAGMGEQYF
>TRBJ2-7|few|TRBD2|TRBV7-2
TGTGCCAGCAGCTTGAAGTCCAGCGGGAGGGGCGAGCAGTACTTC
CASSLKSSGRGEQYF
>TRBJ2-7|-|TRBD2|TRBV28
TGTGCCAGCAGTTTATCAAGCGGGGGGATCTCCTACGAGCAGTACTTC
CASSLSSGGISYEQYF
>TRBJ1-5|-|TRBD1|TRBV9
TGTGCCAGCATAGGGACAGGTGTTTGTCAGCCCCAGCATTTT
CASIGTGVCQPQHF
>TRBJ2-2|-|TRBD2|TRBV5-1
TGCGCCAGCAGCTTGTCCGGGACTAGTTTCGGGGAGCTGTTTTTT
CASSLSGTSFGELFF
>TRBJ2-7|once|-|TRBV30
TGTGCCTGGTCCGTTAACGAGCAGTACTTC
CAWSVNEQYF
>TRBJ2-1|-|-|TRBV15
TGTGCCACCAGCTTGTGGGACTCCTACAATGAGCAGTTCTTC
CATSLWDSYNEQFF
>TRBJ1-5|few|-|TRBV7-6
TGTGCCAGCAGCCCCCAGGGAGATCAGCCCCAGCATTTT
CASSPQGDQPQHF
>TRBJ1-2|few|-|TRBV19
TGTGCCAGTAGTTCAAAGGAGACTGGCTATGGCTACACCTTC
CASSSKETGYGYTF
>TRBJ2-7|-|-|TRBV2
TGTGCCAGCATCGGGGCAGAGACAACCTACTACGAGCAGTACTTC
CASIGAETTYYEQYF
>TRBJ2-7|-|-|TRBV7-2
TGTGCCAGCAGCACCAGGTGGGGGCTTACCTACGAGCAGTACTTC
CASSTRWGLTYEQYF
>TRBJ2-5|-|-|TRBV14
TGTGCCAGCAGCCAAGTCCCCAGGGGGGTAGAGACCCAGTACTTC
CASSQVPRGVETQYF
>TRBJ1-1|-|-|TRBV28
TGTGCCAGCAGTTTATTGGGTAAAAACACTGAAGCTTTCTTT
CASSLLGKNTEAFF